This TCR beta chain was sequenced during a study of T cell responses to AZD1222 COVID-19 vaccine. The CDR3 length is 16 residues. About this clone: Antigen unknown.

Clones were read by immunoSEQ multiplex PCR, and TCRdb kept only the in-frame ones, dropping some. The sample holds about 110,000 clones, approximately 87% seen once. Study findings and constraints: Females made up more of the donors, who were largely white British, and clonal diversity may have come out too low. Repertoire sampling occurred only after the peak T cell response. Spike-specific TCR depth and breadth grew after two AZD1222 doses. Baseline serology detected seropositivity in only six AZD1222 recipients.

The rearrangement uses TRBV21-1 and TRBJ1-2. TRBV21-1 represents a pseudogene. This receptor was taken from an adult in good health. The source material was peripheral blood, sampled on day 0 of AZD1222 vaccination. In DNA, the CDR3 is TGTGCCAGCAGCAAAGGCCAGTGGGCGGAGAGGTATGGCTACACCTTC. It yields the protein CASSKGQWAERYGYTF.